Listed below are T cell receptor beta chains from one sample, sequenced in a study of OX40 agonist ivuxolimab in advanced cancers. TCRdb keeps only in-frame clones here, not all; method: immunoSEQ multiplex PCR. This sample has 95,000 to 100,000 clones, with roughly 83% found just once. The material sequenced was CD4+ or CD8+ T cells sorted from blood, taken in a trial of the OX40 agonist ivuxolimab. The origin of the receptors is an adult with an advanced solid tumor such as melanoma, head and neck, liver or kidney cancer. CDR3s include the opening cysteine and the closing phenylalanine or tryptophan. The D gene is left open where the match is weak. Some rows have no size entry. The others give once, few or many, or a class for an expanded clone.

d_call,clone_size,j_call,v_call,cdr3_nt,cdr3_aa
.,.,TRBJ1-1,TRBV28,TGTGCCAGCAGTCCACCGGGTTCCGGGGCGCTGTCAATGAACACTGAAGCTTTCTTT,CASSPPGSGALSMNTEAFF
.,.,TRBJ1-2,TRBV6-1,TGTGCCAGCAGTGCGACAGGTGCTGGCTACACCTTC,CASSATGAGYTF
.,.,TRBJ1-1,TRBV28,TGTGCCAGCAGTTTGGCGGTCGGCAGGCCAGCTTTCTTT,CASSLAVGRPAFF
.,.,TRBJ2-4,TRBV7-2,TGTGCCAGCAGCTTAGGGAAGGGGTCAATCGCCAAAAACATTCAGTACTTC,CASSLGKGSIAKNIQYF
TRBD1,once,TRBJ1-6,TRBV6-6,TGTGCCAGCAACGACAGGGATTTTGCTGGTTCACCCCTCCACTTT,CASNDRDFAGSPLHF
.,.,TRBJ2-7,TRBV4-1,TGCGCCAGCAGCCAGGGACTCAGGGTTTCCGAGCAGTACTTC,CASSQGLRVSEQYF
.,.,TRBJ1-2,TRBV5-8,TGTGCCAGCAGCTTCGGGACGACCTATGGCTACACCTTC,CASSFGTTYGYTF
TRBD1,.,TRBJ2-5,TRBV29-1,TGCAGCGTGCAGGGGGCAGGAGAGACCCAGTACTTC,CSVQGAGETQYF
.,.,TRBJ2-1,TRBV28,TGTGCCAGCACCACCTCCGGGGCCGCCTTGGGTGAGCAGTTCTTC,CASTTSGAALGEQFF
.,.,TRBJ1-1,TRBV7-9,TGTGCCAGCAGCCGTCAAACCGGGAACACTGAAGCTTTCTTT,CASSRQTGNTEAFF
TRBD1,.,TRBJ1-1,TRBV28,TGTGCCACCCACCCGGGAGGCAGGGGGCTTACTGAAGCTTTCTTT,CATHPGGRGLTEAFF
.,once,TRBJ2-4,TRBV5-1,TGCGCCAGCAGCTGGGGGCAGGGGTCGGACATTCAGTACTTC,CASSWGQGSDIQYF
.,.,TRBJ2-2,TRBV28,TGTGCCAGCAAATTCGGCAACCAGAACACCGGGGAGCTGTTTTTT,CASKFGNQNTGELFF
TRBD1,.,TRBJ1-2,TRBV4-3,TGCGCCAGCAGCCAAGATCTGGTGGGGACAGGGTATAGCTATGGCTACACCTTC,CASSQDLVGTGYSYGYTF
.,once,TRBJ1-1,TRBV15,TGTGCCACCAGCAGAGATTTGGGCGCCGGGGACACTGAAGCTTTCTTT,CATSRDLGAGDTEAFF
TRBD2,.,TRBJ2-5,TRBV2,TGTGCCAGCATCCCCGGGGGGAACGGGGGGGAGACCCAGTACTTC,CASIPGGNGGETQYF
.,.,TRBJ1-5,TRBV6-1,TGTGCCAGCAGTGAATTCGGCAGGGCGGACAATCAGCCCCAGCATTTT,CASSEFGRADNQPQHF
TRBD2,once,TRBJ2-7,TRBV7-2,TGTGCCAGCAGCCGTGGACTAGCGGGGGGTCAGAAGTACTTC,CASSRGLAGGQKYF
TRBD1,.,TRBJ2-3,TRBV5-1,TGCGCCAGCAGCCGGGACAGAGGCACAGATACGCAGTATTTT,CASSRDRGTDTQYF
.,.,TRBJ1-5,TRBV6-6,TGTGCCAGCAGTTACTATGGGGGGGACCAGCCCCAGCATTTT,CASSYYGGDQPQHF
.,.,TRBJ2-6,TRBV5-4,TGTGCCAGCAGCAGGGAATCTGGGGCCAACGTCCTGACTTTC,CASSRESGANVLTF
.,.,TRBJ1-2,TRBV30,TGTGCCTGGACCCTTCTATCGGCCGTGGGAGGCTACACCTTC,CAWTLLSAVGGYTF
TRBD1,.,TRBJ2-7,TRBV18,TGTGCCAGCTCACCGGACAGGCAATTTCGGCTCTACGAGCAGTACTTC,CASSPDRQFRLYEQYF
TRBD1,.,TRBJ2-7,TRBV6-5,TGTGCCAGCAGAATGGACAGGCCTTCCTACGAGCAGTACTTC,CASRMDRPSYEQYF
TRBD1,.,TRBJ2-7,TRBV5-4,TGTGCCAGCAGCTCCGGGACAGCTTTCTACGAGCAGTACTTC,CASSSGTAFYEQYF
.,.,TRBJ2-6,TRBV5-1,TGCGCCAGCAGCTGGGGGGAATTCTCTGGGGCCAACGTCCTGACTTTC,CASSWGEFSGANVLTF